Presented here are 30 T cell receptor beta chains from one specimen sequenced in a study of graft-versus-host responses after intestinal transplantation. The protocol was immunoSEQ multiplex PCR, while the TCRdb copy is restricted to in-frame clones and leaves out a portion. In the table there are some 48,000 clones, 84% of which are singletons. These TCRs' antigens remain unknown. The material was unstimulated CD4+ T cells sorted from spleen or lymph node cells, obtained before transplant. Receptors originate from a human donor who was the organ donor for an intestinal transplant.

This clone has just a few counts. This sequence joins TRBV7-9 and TRBJ1-6, with 9 bases matching TRBD1. CDR3 length: 15 residues. Germline CDR1 SEHNR, CDR2 FQNEAQ (reference sequence). V dropped 2 bases and J dropped 8; count of bases not matched to a gene: 4. DNA for the CDR3: TGTGCCAGCAGCTTACGACAGGGGGTTGATTCACCCCTCCACTTT. Translation gives CASSLRQGVDSPLHF.

The J gene is TRBJ1-3, the V gene TRBV7-9; tentative D call: TRBD1 (6 bases). This CDR3 has 18 residues. V lost 1 base and J lost 0, with 16 bases in between. From germline, CDR1 is SEHNR and CDR2 FQNEAQ (reference sequence). CDR3 in amino acids: CASSLGAPGAFSGNTIYF. CDR3 in DNA: TGTGCCAGCAGCTTAGGGGCCCCGGGGGCCTTCTCTGGAAACACCATATATTTT. Supplemented by reference TRBV7-9 and TRBJ1-3, the full variable domain reads DTGVSQNPRHKITKRGQNVTFRCDPISEHNRLYWYRQTLGQGPEFLTYFQNEAQLEKSRLLSDRFSAERPKGSFSTLEIQRTEQGDSAMYLCASSLGAPGAFSGNTIYFGEGSWLTVV.

The chain recombines TRBV20-1 with TRBJ1-4; unclear D gene. The CDR3 length is 11 residues. Per germline, CDR1 DFQATT and CDR2 SNEGSKA (reference sequence). V lost 3 bases to trimming and J lost 8 bases, with 7 bases between them. The CDR3 protein is CSARWREKLFF. CDR3 nucleotides: TGCAGTGCTAGGTGGCGGGAAAAACTGTTTTTT.

The chain joins TRBV2 to TRBJ1-6; 7 bases are shared with TRBD1. CDR3 size: 15 residues. Germline lookup yields CDR1 SNHLY and CDR2 FYNNEI. J gave up 0 bases and V 6 bases, and 2 bases lay outside the gene matches. In DNA, the CDR3 is TGTGCCAGCAGACGGGACAGCTCCTATAATTCACCCCTCCACTTT. It yields the protein CASRRDSSYNSPLHF. Filled out from reference TRBV2 and TRBJ1-6, the complete variable domain reads EPEVTQTPSHQVTQMGQEVILRCVPISNHLYFYWYRQILGQKVEFLVSFYNNEISEKSEIFDDQFSVERPDGSNFTLKIRSTKLEDSAMYFCASRRDSSYNSPLHFGNGTRLTVT.

The gene calls are TRBV5-4 and TRBJ1-6; no reliable D call. V was shortened by 4 bases and J by 7 bases, with 12 bases between the two germline ends. The CDR3 consists of 14 residues. Germline CDR1 reads SGHNT; CDR2 reads YYREEE (reference sequence). As DNA, the CDR3 is TGTGCCAGCAGCAGAGGGAATGCCAATTCACCCCTCCACTTT. It specifies CASSRGNANSPLHF.

The rearrangement links TRBV5-3 to TRBJ2-7; TRBD2 is a possible D gene (6 bases). TRBV5-3 is filed as an ORF, its function uncertain. The CDR3 sequence is 15 residues long. V was clipped by 0 bases and J by 6 bases, with 16 bases between them. The chain's CDR3 is CARSLVGPRGSEQYF. DNA of the CDR3: TGTGCCAGAAGCTTGGTTGGCCCCCGGGGGTCCGAGCAGTACTTC.

This sequence joins TRBV2 and TRBJ2-2; D not certain. With 5 bases removed from V and 1 base from J, the gap between germline ends came to 5 bases. This CDR3 region has 13 residues. Germline V CDR1 and CDR2: SNHLY, FYNNEI. The chain's CDR3 is CASSSQNTGELFF. In nucleotides, the CDR3 is TGTGCCAGCAGTTCGCAGAACACCGGGGAGCTGTTTTTT.

This sequence joins TRBV7-7 and TRBJ2-2; D call uncertain. Germline V gene lookup returns CDR1 SSHAT and CDR2 FNYEAQ (reference sequence). V was pared by 5 bases and J by 0 bases, with 7 bases between. This CDR3 has 14 residues. CDR3: CASSIGPNTGELFF. In nucleotides, the CDR3 is TGTGCCAGCAGCATCGGACCGAACACCGGGGAGCTGTTTTTT. Filled out from reference TRBV7-7 and TRBJ2-2, the complete variable domain reads GAGVSQSPRYKVTKRGQDVTLRCDPISSHATLYWYQQALGQGPEFLTYFNYEAQPDKSGLPSDRFSAERPEGSISTLTIQRTEQRDSAMYRCASSIGPNTGELFFGEGSRLTVL.

This clone was counted once. The V and J genes are TRBV6-4 and TRBJ1-5; 11 bases fit TRBD1. Losses at the gene ends were 2 bases for V and 7 bases for J; bases not matched to a gene: 13. The germline V gene has CDR1 MRHNA and CDR2 SNTAGT. The CDR3 sequence is 18 residues long. In DNA form, the CDR3 reads TGTGCCAGCAGTGACCAGGGGACAGGGGGGGGGATAAACCAGCCCCAGCATTTT. This translates into CASSDQGTGGGINQPQHF.

This sequence joins TRBV25-1 and TRBJ2-7; tentative D call: TRBD2 (6 bases). V lost 6 bases to trimming and J lost 2 bases, with 17 bases between them. Germline loops: CDR1 MGHDK, CDR2 SYGVNS. This CDR3 region has 15 residues. This chain's CDR3 is CASSPRGGLTYEQYF. In nucleotides, the CDR3 is TGTGCCAGCAGCCCGCGCGGAGGGTTAACCTACGAGCAGTACTTC.

The rearrangement joins TRBV29-1 to TRBJ2-7; a weak D match, TRBD1 (5 bases). The CDR3 is made up of 11 amino acids. V lost 4 bases and J lost 2, with 6 bases in between. Germline V gene sequence: CDR1 SQVTM, CDR2 ANQGSEA. The CDR3, as DNA: TGCAGCGTTGGGGGCCCCTACGAGCAGTACTTC. The encoded protein is CSVGGPYEQYF.

This chain uses TRBV5-8 with TRBJ2-7, with 7 bases that match TRBD1. CDR3 size: 15 residues. The germline CDR1 and CDR2 sequences are SGHTS and YDEGEE. Unmatched junction bases numbered 8, after V lost 4 bases and J lost 1 base. The CDR3 DNA reads TGTGCCAGCAGCCAGCGACAGGGTGTATCCTACGAGCAGTACTTC. Amino acid sequence: CASSQRQGVSYEQYF.

This rearrangement joins TRBV6-5 to TRBJ2-7; TRBD2 matches at 10 bases. Trimming cost V 6 bases and J 6 bases; bases outside gene matches: 5. The V gene's germline CDR1 is MNHEY and CDR2 SVGAGI. CDR3 length equals 13 residues. The CDR3 here is CASSSSGRGEQYF. CDR3 DNA: TGTGCCAGCAGCTCTAGCGGGAGAGGCGAGCAGTACTTC.

The V gene is TRBV11-2, the J gene TRBJ2-7, with D tentatively TRBD1 (5 bases). The germline CDR1 and CDR2 sequences are SGHAT and FQNNGV. The CDR3 contains 17 residues. V dropped 2 bases and J dropped 0 bases, with 17 bases sitting between them. The DNA for the CDR3 is TGTGCCAGCAGCTTAAGCGTGGGTGGACACTTCTCCTACGAGCAGTACTTC. Protein sequence: CASSLSVGGHFSYEQYF.

The rearrangement links TRBV4-3 to TRBJ1-4; D is possibly TRBD1 (5 bases). The germline V gene has CDR1 LGHNA and CDR2 YSLEER. V lost 0 bases and J 7 bases, leaving 9 bases between the germline ends. The CDR3 is 14 amino acids. CDR3 bases: TGCGCCAGCAGCCAAGATCCAGGGAGTGAAAAACTGTTTTTT. Translated: CASSQDPGSEKLFF.

As DNA, the CDR3 is TGCGCCAGCAGCTTCGAAGCGGGAGTATTGGGGACCCAGTACTTC. It is translated as CASSFEAGVLGTQYF. The gene calls are TRBV5-1 and TRBJ2-5; 8 bases fit TRBD2. Germline CDR1 reads SGHRS; CDR2 reads YFSETQ. This CDR3 has 15 amino acids. The V gene end was trimmed by 2 bases and the J gene end by 7 bases; junction bases not matched to a gene: 10.

CDR3 DNA sequence: TGTGCCAGCTCACCAAGGTCGGAGAGGGATGGCTACACCTTC. It specifies CASSPRSERDGYTF. The chain couples TRBV18 to TRBJ1-2; no reliable D call. The CDR3 is 14 amino acids. Germline CDR1 reads KGHSH; CDR2 reads LQKENI. V was trimmed by 2 bases and J by 6 bases, leaving 13 bases between them.

The rearrangement links TRBV7-8 to TRBJ1-4, with 7 bases identical to TRBD1. There are 14 residues in the CDR3. Germline V gene sequence: CDR1 SGHVS, CDR2 FQNEAQ. Germline trimming cut 5 bases from V and 4 bases from J; bases unmatched to any gene: 4. CDR3 in amino acids: CASSRGDSNEKLFF. CDR3 DNA: TGTGCCAGCAGCCGGGGGGACAGTAATGAAAAACTGTTTTTT.

The chain carries TRBV6-5 and TRBJ2-7, with D perhaps matching TRBD1 (5 bases). V lost 6 bases and J lost 0, with 9 bases in between. Germline CDR1 reads MNHEY; CDR2 reads SVGAGI. CDR3 length: 13 amino acids. The CDR3 DNA is TGTGCCAGCAGCCCTGGACACTCCTACGAGCAGTACTTC. Translation gives CASSPGHSYEQYF.

This clone appeared a few times. The rearrangement joins TRBV5-6 to TRBJ1-2; D unclear. CDR1 and CDR2 from the germline V gene are SGHDT and YYEEEE. This CDR3 has 13 residues. Between the trimmed V and J ends, which lost 2 bases and 0 bases, there was a span of 5 bases. CDR3 region: CASSFGANYGYTF. CDR3 sequence (DNA): TGTGCCAGCAGCTTCGGAGCTAACTATGGCTACACCTTC.

The V call is TRBV9, the J call TRBJ2-2; 7 nucleotides match TRBD2. The V gene's germline CDR1 is SGDLS and CDR2 YYNGEE. CDR3 length: 18 amino acids. With V trimmed by 4 bases and J by 1 base, 13 bases remained unmatched. The CDR3 protein is CASSPGAGRDLNTGELFF. CDR3 DNA: TGTGCCAGCAGCCCCGGGGCAGGGAGGGACTTGAACACCGGGGAGCTGTTTTTT.

The chain links TRBV7-2 to TRBJ1-1; 8 nucleotides align to TRBD1. J gave up 1 base and V 2 bases, and 3 bases lay outside the gene matches. Looked up from germline, CDR1 is SGHTA and CDR2 is FQGNSA. The CDR3 spans 15 residues. CDR3 nucleotides: TGTGCCAGCAGCTTACAGGGGGCGAAGAACACTGAAGCTTTCTTT. This sequence encodes CASSLQGAKNTEAFF.

V and J are TRBV6-4 and TRBJ1-2; tentative D call: TRBD1 (5 bases). This CDR3 has 14 residues. The V end was cut by 2 bases, the J end by 5 bases, with 12 bases between. Germline CDR1 reads MRHNA; CDR2 reads SNTAGT. The DNA for the CDR3 is TGTGCCAGCAGTGACGGGACTTACCGATATGGCTACACCTTC. This codes for CASSDGTYRYGYTF.

V is TRBV19 and J is TRBJ1-5; D not certain. Trimming cost V 5 bases and J 0 bases, with 11 bases left between them. The CDR3 length is 15 residues. CDR1 and CDR2 (germline): LNHDA, SQIVND (reference sequence). The CDR3, as DNA: TGTGCCAGTAGTCTTTTGGCAGTTAGCAATCAGCCCCAGCATTTT. It codes for CASSLLAVSNQPQHF.

The V gene is TRBV5-1, the J gene TRBJ2-3, with 11 nucleotides matching TRBD2. With 4 bases clipped from V and 6 bases from J, the junction kept 10 bases outside the gene matches. The germline V gene has CDR1 SGHRS and CDR2 YFSETQ. This CDR3 has 16 amino acids. The CDR3 DNA reads TGCGCCAGCAGCCGAATATTAGCGGGAGGGCCGGATACGCAGTATTTT. Translated, it gives CASSRILAGGPDTQYF.

The rearrangement links TRBV10-3 to TRBJ2-7, with D possibly matching TRBD1 (6 bases). Germline lookup yields CDR1 ENHRY and CDR2 SYGVKD. V lost 5 bases to trimming and J lost 2 bases, with 10 bases between them. The CDR3 runs 13 residues. The CDR3 sequence: CAISSGQTYEQYF. The DNA for the CDR3 is TGTGCCATCAGTTCGGGACAAACCTACGAGCAGTACTTC.

This clone turned up a few times. The J gene is TRBJ2-7, the V gene TRBV6-1, with a tentative D call TRBD1 (6 bases). This CDR3 spans 14 amino acids. The germline V gene has CDR1 MNHNS and CDR2 SASEGT. V was pared by 8 bases and J by 3 bases, with 17 bases between. The CDR3 protein is CASDPGHSIYEQYF. The CDR3 region has the DNA TGTGCCAGCGATCCGGGACACTCCATCTACGAGCAGTACTTC.

The CDR3 DNA reads TGCACCAGCAGCCATCGTCGGGAGGGTTCCTACGAGCAGTACTTC. Residues: CTSSHRREGSYEQYF. V usage is TRBV1 and J usage is TRBJ2-7; TRBD2, the table's D call, was not compared with the DNA. TRBV1 is listed as a pseudogene. The CDR3 totals 15 residues.

Comment on this clone: An end of the junction does not agree with germline; a read error may underlie this. The V call is TRBV27, the J call TRBJ1-2; D is uncertain. The length of the CDR3 is 10 residues. Germline values: CDR1 MNHEY, CDR2 SMNVEV (reference sequence). The CDR3 reads CASSPPMSSF. The CDR3 DNA sequence: TGTGCCAGCAGTCCACCCATGAGCTCCTTC.

This clone is a singleton in its sample. The chain uses TRBV5-1 and TRBJ2-7, with 10 bases identical to TRBD1. V trimming: 0 bases; J trimming: 6 bases; junction bases outside the gene matches: 0. Germline V gene sequence: CDR1 SGHRS, CDR2 YFSETQ. CDR3 length equals 13 residues. This chain's CDR3 is CASSLGTGGEQYF. The DNA for the CDR3 is TGCGCCAGCAGCTTGGGGACAGGGGGCGAGCAGTACTTC. Using reference TRBV5-1 and TRBJ2-7 for the parts outside the CDR3, the full variable domain is KAGVTQTPRYLIKTRGQQVTLSCSPISGHRSVSWYQQTPGQGLQFLFEYFSETQRNKGNFPGRFSGRQFSNSRSEMNVSTLELGDSALYLCASSLGTGGEQYFGPGTRLTVT.